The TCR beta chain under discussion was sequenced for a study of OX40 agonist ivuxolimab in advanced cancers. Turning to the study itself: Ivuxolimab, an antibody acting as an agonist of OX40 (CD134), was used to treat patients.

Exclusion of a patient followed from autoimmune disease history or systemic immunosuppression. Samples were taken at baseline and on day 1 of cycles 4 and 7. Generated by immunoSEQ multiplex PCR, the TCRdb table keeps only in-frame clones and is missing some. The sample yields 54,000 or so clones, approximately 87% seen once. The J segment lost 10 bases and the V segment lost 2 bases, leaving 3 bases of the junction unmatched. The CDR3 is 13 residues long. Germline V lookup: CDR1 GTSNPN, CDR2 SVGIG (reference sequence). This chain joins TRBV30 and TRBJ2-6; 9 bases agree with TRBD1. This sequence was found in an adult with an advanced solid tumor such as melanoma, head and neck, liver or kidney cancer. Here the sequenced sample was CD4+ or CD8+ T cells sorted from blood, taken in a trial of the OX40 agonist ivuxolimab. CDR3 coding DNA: TGTGCCTGGAGTCTCGGGACAGGGAACGTCCTGACTTTC. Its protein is CAWSLGTGNVLTF.